Listed below are T cell receptor beta chains from one sample, sequenced in a study of OX40 agonist ivuxolimab in advanced cancers. Data came from immunoSEQ multiplex PCR; TCRdb stores just in-frame clones and leaves some out. The sample lists about 73,000 clones, over 75% occurring once. The material was CD4+ or CD8+ T cells sorted from blood, obtained in a trial of the OX40 agonist ivuxolimab. These receptors all come from an adult with an advanced solid tumor such as melanoma, head and neck, liver or kidney cancer. The CDR3 runs from the conserved cysteine through the conserved F or W. D genes are given only for firm matches. A row's size may be missing; if present it is once, few, many or a size class.

D,J,V,size,DNA,CDR3
TRBD2,TRBJ2-6,TRBV27,NA,TGTGCCAGCAGTTTATTGACTAGCGGAATCCTCAAGGCCAACGTCCTGACTTTC,CASSLLTSGILKANVLTF
NA,TRBJ2-1,TRBV21-1,NA,TGTGCCAGCAGCAAAAGGTTAGGTAGCGGGGTTATCTCCTACAATGAGCAGTTCTTC,CASSKRLGSGVISYNEQFF
TRBD2,TRBJ2-2,TRBV9,few,TGTGCCAGCAGCGTACAGAGGGCCTTAGCGGGAGCGAACACCGGGGAGCTGTTTTTT,CASSVQRALAGANTGELFF
NA,TRBJ1-1,TRBV5-1,few,TGCGCCAGCAGTACTGACGGAGTGAACACTGAAGCTTTCTTT,CASSTDGVNTEAFF
NA,TRBJ2-2,TRBV7-9,NA,TGTGCCAGCAGCTCATCGAACACCGGGGAGCTGTTTTTT,CASSSSNTGELFF
NA,TRBJ2-1,TRBV10-3,NA,TGTGCCATCAGTGAGCCTTCGAGTTATGAGCAGTTCTTC,CAISEPSSYEQFF
NA,TRBJ2-1,TRBV4-1,NA,TGCGCCAGCAGCCAAGACGGGAGAAGCTACAATGAGCAGTTCTTC,CASSQDGRSYNEQFF
NA,TRBJ2-1,TRBV30,NA,TGTGCCTGGAGTGTAGGGGGGGAGGGTAACAATGAGCAGTTCTTC,CAWSVGGEGNNEQFF
NA,TRBJ2-3,TRBV2,NA,TGTGCCAGCACCTTTAACCGACGCGTTGGGTCAGATACGCAGTATTTT,CASTFNRRVGSDTQYF
TRBD1,TRBJ2-2,TRBV27,NA,TGTGCCAGCAGTTTAGCAGGGGGCACCGGGGAGCTGTTTTTT,CASSLAGGTGELFF
NA,TRBJ2-7,TRBV19,few,TGTGCCAGTAGTATCGTTCCAGGGGACGGGGAGCAGTACTTC,CASSIVPGDGEQYF
NA,TRBJ2-2,TRBV29-1,NA,TGCAGCGGGGGGCACCAAGCCACCGGGGAGCTGTTTTTT,CSGGHQATGELFF
NA,TRBJ2-5,TRBV15,NA,TGTGCCACCAGCAGAGGGACTCGCCAAGAGACCCAGTACTTC,CATSRGTRQETQYF
TRBD1,TRBJ1-1,TRBV2,NA,TGTGCCAGCACTACAGGGGCCGGGAACACTGAAGCTTTCTTT,CASTTGAGNTEAFF
TRBD1,TRBJ1-1,TRBV28,NA,TGTGCCAGCAGTTTATCCGGGACAGGGGGGGCCATGAACACTGAAGCTTTCTTT,CASSLSGTGGAMNTEAFF
TRBD2,TRBJ2-5,TRBV5-1,NA,TGCGCCAGCAGTGTGCTAGCGGGAGCCGGGGAGACCCAGTACTTC,CASSVLAGAGETQYF
TRBD1,TRBJ1-2,TRBV30,NA,TGTGCCTGGAACACTGGACAGGGAGTAGGCTATGGCTACACCTTC,CAWNTGQGVGYGYTF
NA,TRBJ2-1,TRBV4-3,NA,TGCGCCAGCAGCCCCCAGGCGCTATCCCACAATGAGCAGTTCTTC,CASSPQALSHNEQFF
TRBD2,TRBJ2-1,TRBV6-1,NA,TGTGCCAGCACCATGGGACTAGCAAATGAGCAGTTCTTC,CASTMGLANEQFF
TRBD1,TRBJ1-3,TRBV18,NA,TGTGCCAGCTCACCACAGGGACAGGGTGGAAACACCATATATTTT,CASSPQGQGGNTIYF
TRBD1,TRBJ2-1,TRBV7-3,NA,TGTGCCAGCAGTTCGACGGGACAGGGTTGGGATGAGCAGTTCTTC,CASSSTGQGWDEQFF
TRBD2,TRBJ2-2,TRBV7-8,few,TGTGCCAGCACCCTGACTAGCGGGAGGCCCAACACCGGGGAGCTGTTTTTT,CASTLTSGRPNTGELFF
TRBD1,TRBJ2-5,TRBV19,NA,TGTGCCAGTAGTCCAAGGGACAGGGGCCGGGTAGGGGAGACCCAGTACTTC,CASSPRDRGRVGETQYF
NA,TRBJ2-5,TRBV10-2,NA,TGCGCCAGCAGTGAGTCTCCCGTAGGCGCGTGGGGGGAGACCCAGTACTTC,CASSESPVGAWGETQYF